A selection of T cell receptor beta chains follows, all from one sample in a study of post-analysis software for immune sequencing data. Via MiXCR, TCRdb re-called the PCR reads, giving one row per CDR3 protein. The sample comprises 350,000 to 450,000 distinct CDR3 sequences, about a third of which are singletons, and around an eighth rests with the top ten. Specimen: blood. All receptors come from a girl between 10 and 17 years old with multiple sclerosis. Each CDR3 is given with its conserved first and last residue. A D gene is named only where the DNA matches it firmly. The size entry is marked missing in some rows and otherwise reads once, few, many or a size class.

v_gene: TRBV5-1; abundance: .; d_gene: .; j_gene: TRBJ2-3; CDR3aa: CASSPGTLSRDTQYF; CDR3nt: TGCGCCAGCAGCCCAGGGACTTTAAGCCGAGATACGCAGTATTTT
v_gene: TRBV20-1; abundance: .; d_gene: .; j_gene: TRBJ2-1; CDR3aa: CSARDRVLTYNEQFF; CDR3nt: TGCAGTGCTAGAGACAGGGTTTTAACCTACAATGAGCAGTTCTTC
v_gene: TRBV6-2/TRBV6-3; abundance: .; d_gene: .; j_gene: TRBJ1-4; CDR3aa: CASSTGRINEKLFF; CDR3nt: TGTGCCAGCAGCACGGGACGGATTAATGAAAAACTGTTTTTT
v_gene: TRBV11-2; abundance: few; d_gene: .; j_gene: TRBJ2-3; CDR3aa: CASSSNREADTQYF; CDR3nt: TGTGCCAGCAGCTCCAACAGGGAAGCAGATACGCAGTATTTT
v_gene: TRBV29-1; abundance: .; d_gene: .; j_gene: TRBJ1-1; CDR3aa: CSVPDPDKMNTEAFF; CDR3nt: TGCAGCGTTCCGGACCCCGACAAGATGAACACTGAAGCTTTCTTT
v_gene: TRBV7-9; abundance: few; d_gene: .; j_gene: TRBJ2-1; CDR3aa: CASSLSREQFF; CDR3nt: TGTGCCAGCAGCTTGTCGCGTGAGCAGTTCTTC
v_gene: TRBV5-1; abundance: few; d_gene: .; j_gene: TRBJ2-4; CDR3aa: CASSFVGTGVQNIQYF; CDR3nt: TGCGCCAGCAGCTTCGTCGGAACAGGAGTCCAAAACATTCAGTACTTC
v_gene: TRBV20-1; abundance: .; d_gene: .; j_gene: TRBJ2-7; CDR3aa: CSAIGWSVSYKQYF; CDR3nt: TGCAGTGCTATAGGGTGGTCGGTTTCGTACAAGCAGTACTTC
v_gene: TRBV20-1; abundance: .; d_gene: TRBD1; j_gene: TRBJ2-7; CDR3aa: CSARVVGQGNEQYF; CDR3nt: TGCAGTGCTAGAGTTGTAGGACAGGGGAACGAGCAGTACTTC
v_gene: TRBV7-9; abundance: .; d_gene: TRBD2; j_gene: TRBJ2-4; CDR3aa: CASSSGLAGIAKNIQYF; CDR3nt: TGTGCCAGCAGCTCGGGACTAGCGGGGATAGCCAAAAACATTCAGTACTTC
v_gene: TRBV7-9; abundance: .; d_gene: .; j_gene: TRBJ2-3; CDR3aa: CASSLDQWLLDTQYF; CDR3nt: TGTGCCAGCAGCTTAGATCAATGGCTGCTAGATACGCAGTATTTT
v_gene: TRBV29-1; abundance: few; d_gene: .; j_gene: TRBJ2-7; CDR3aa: CSVGWTVYEQYF; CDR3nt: TGCAGCGTTGGATGGACAGTCTACGAGCAGTACTTC
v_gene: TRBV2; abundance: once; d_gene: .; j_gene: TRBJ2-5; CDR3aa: CASSEALGRQETQYF; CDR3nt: TGTGCCAGCAGTGAAGCATTGGGGCGTCAAGAGACCCAGTACTTC
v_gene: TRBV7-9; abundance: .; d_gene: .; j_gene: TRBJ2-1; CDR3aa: CASSLGLRDNEQFF; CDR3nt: TGTGCCAGCAGCTTAGGTTTGCGGGACAATGAGCAGTTCTTC
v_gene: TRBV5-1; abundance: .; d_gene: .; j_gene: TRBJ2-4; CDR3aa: CTSSLEGQHIQYF; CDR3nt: TGCACCAGCAGCTTGGAGGGACAACACATTCAGTACTTC
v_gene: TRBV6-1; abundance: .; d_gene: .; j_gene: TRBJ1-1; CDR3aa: CASSENPTEAFF; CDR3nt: TGTGCCAGCAGTGAAAATCCCACTGAAGCTTTCTTT
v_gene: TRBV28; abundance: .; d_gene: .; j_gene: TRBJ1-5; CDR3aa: CASTTRAVHQPQHF; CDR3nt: TGTGCCAGCACCACAAGGGCGGTCCACCAGCCCCAGCATTTT
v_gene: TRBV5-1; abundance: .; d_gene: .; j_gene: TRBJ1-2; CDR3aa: CASSLSTRNPNYGYTF; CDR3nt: TGCGCCAGCAGCTTGTCTACACGGAATCCTAACTATGGCTACACCTTC
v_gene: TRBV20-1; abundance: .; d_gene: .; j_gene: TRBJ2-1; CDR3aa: CSARNHNEQFF; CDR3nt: TGCAGTGCTAGAAACCACAATGAGCAGTTCTTC
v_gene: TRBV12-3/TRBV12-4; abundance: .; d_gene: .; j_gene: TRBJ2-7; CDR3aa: CASSHVSSYEQYF; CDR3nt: TGTGCCAGCAGCCATGTGAGCTCCTACGAGCAGTACTTC
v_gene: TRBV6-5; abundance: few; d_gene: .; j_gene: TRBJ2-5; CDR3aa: CASSRDLETQYF; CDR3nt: TGTGCCAGCAGCAGAGATTTAGAGACCCAGTACTTC
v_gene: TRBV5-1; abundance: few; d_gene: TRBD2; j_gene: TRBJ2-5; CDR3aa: CASSLEGTRGLETQYF; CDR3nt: TGCGCCAGCAGCTTGGAAGGGACTAGAGGTCTGGAGACCCAGTACTTC
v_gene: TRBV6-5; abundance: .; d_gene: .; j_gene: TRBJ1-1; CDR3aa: CASRGGVWGTEAFF; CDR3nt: TGTGCCAGCAGAGGAGGAGTATGGGGCACTGAAGCTTTCTTT
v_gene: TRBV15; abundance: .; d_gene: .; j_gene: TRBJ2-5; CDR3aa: CATSRARGREETQYF; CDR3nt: TGTGCCACCAGCAGAGCCCGCGGACGGGAAGAGACCCAGTACTTC
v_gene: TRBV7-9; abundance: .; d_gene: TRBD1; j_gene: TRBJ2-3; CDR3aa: CASSSAPRGRGDTQYF; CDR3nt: TGTGCCAGCAGCTCGGCGCCCAGGGGGCGTGGAGATACGCAGTATTTT
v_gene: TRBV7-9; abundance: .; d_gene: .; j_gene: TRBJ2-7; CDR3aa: CASSLSAYLSYEQYF; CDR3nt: TGTGCCAGCAGCTTATCGGCGTATCTTTCCTACGAGCAGTACTTC
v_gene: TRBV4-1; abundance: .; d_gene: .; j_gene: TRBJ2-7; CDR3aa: CASSQGSGVYEQYF; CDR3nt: TGCGCCAGCAGCCAAGGGTCAGGGGTCTACGAGCAGTACTTC
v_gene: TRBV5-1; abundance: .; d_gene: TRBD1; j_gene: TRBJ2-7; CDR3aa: CASSPGTGRAEQYF; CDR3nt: TGCGCCAGCAGCCCCGGGACAGGGAGGGCCGAGCAGTACTTC
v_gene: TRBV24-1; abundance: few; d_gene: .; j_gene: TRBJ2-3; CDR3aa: CATSDSGHTDTQYF; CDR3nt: TGTGCCACCAGTGACTCAGGGCACACAGATACGCAGTATTTT
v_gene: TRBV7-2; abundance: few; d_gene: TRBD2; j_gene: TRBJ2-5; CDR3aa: CASSQHGGVQETQYF; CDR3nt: TGTGCCAGCAGCCAGCACGGGGGGGTCCAGGAGACCCAGTACTTC
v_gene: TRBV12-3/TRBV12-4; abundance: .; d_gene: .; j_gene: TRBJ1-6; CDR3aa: CASSLARGGLSPLHF; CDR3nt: TGTGCCAGCAGTTTAGCGCGCGGGGGTCTTTCACCCCTCCACTTT